This T cell receptor (beta chain) derives from a study of CD8+ T cells in alopecia areata. Described treatment: oral pan-JAK inhibitor, 5-10 mg twice daily. Study outcomes and limitations: Mouse data revealed clearer TCR sharing than patient data did, a gap possibly tied to HLA.

Extracted RNA was reverse transcribed, and the resulting cDNA served as sequencing template. Some clones are missing from TCRdb's copy, which holds only in-frame ones; the method was immunoSEQ multiplex PCR. Found here are hundreds of thousands of clones, 60% of them singletons; the top ten hold about 0.88%. A note on this clone: Its antigen is currently unknown.

The CDR3 loop spans 13 amino acids. Trimming removed 8 bases from V and 5 bases from J, with 12 bases in between. The V gene's germline CDR1 is LNHDA and CDR2 SQIVND (reference sequence). The chain links TRBV19 to TRBJ2-2; D might be TRBD1 (7 bases). The source material was CD4+ T cells sorted from blood, sampled between weeks 51 and 54, from a patient treated with tofacitinib. This TCR derives from a human donor with alopecia areata. CDR3 residues: CASGGGWTGELFF. The CDR3 DNA reads TGTGCCAGTGGAGGGGGCTGGACCGGGGAGCTGTTTTTT.